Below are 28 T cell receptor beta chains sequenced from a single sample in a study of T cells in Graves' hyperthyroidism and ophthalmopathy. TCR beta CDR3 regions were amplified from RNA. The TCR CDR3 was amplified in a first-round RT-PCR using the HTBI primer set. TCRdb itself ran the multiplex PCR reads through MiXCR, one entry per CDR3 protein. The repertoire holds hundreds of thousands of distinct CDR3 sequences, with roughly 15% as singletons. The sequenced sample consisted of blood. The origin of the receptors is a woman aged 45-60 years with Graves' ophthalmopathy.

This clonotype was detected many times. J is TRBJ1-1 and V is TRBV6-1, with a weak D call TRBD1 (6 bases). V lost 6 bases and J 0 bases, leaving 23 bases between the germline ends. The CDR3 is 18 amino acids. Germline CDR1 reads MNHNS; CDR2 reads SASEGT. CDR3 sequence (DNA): TGTGCCAGCAGATACCGGTCGACAGGCGGGGGGATGAACACTGAAGCTTTCTTT. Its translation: CASRYRSTGGGMNTEAFF.

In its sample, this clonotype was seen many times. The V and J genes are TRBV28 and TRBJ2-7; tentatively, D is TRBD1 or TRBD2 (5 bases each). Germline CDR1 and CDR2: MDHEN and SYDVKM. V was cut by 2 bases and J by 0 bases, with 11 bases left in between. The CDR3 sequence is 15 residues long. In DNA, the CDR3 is TGTGCCAGCAGTTTAACTGGGACCCGCTCCTACGAGCAGTACTTC. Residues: CASSLTGTRSYEQYF.

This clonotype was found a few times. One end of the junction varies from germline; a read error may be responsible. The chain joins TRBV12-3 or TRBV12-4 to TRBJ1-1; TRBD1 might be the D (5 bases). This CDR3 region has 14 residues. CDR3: CASSAPGVVTEALF. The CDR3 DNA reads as TGTGCCAGCAGTGCCCCGGGGGTAGTCACTGAAGCTCTCTTT.

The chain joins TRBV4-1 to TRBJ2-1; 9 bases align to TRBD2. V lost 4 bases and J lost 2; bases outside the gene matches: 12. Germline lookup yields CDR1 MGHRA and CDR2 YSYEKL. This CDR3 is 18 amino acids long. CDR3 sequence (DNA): TGCGCCAGCAGCCCTGGGGGGCGGGAGGGAAGACCCTACAATGAGCAGTTCTTC. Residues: CASSPGGREGRPYNEQFF.

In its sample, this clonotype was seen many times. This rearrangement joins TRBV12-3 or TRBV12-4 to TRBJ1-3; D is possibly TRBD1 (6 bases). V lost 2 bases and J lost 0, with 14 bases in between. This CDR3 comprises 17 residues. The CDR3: CASSLSSRGHSGNTIYF. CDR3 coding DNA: TGTGCCAGCAGTTTATCGAGTCGGGGGCACTCTGGAAACACCATATATTTT.

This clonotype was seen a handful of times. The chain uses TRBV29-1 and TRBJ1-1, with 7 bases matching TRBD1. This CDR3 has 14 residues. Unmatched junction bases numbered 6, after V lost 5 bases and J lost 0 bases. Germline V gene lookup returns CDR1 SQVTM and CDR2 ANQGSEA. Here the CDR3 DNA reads TGCAGCGTTCACCCCGGGACAGTGAACACTGAAGCTTTCTTT. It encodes CSVHPGTVNTEAFF.

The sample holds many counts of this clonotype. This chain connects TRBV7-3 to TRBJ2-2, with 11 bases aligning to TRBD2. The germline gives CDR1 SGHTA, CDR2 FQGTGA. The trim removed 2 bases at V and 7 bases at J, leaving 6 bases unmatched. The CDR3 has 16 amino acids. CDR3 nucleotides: TGTGCCAGCAGCTTATTAGCGGGAGGGCCTGGCGGGGAGCTGTTTTTT. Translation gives CASSLLAGGPGGELFF.

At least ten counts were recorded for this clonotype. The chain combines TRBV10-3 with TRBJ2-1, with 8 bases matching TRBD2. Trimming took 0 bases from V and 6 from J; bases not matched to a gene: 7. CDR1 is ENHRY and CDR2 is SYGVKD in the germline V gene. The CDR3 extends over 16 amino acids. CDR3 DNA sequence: TGTGCCATCAGTGAGTCTGGTGTCCTAGCGGGCAATGAGCAGTTCTTC. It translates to CAISESGVLAGNEQFF.

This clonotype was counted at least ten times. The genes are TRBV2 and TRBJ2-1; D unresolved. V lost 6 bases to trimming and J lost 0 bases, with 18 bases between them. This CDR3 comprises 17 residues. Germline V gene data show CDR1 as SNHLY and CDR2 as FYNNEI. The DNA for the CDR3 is TGTGCCAGCAGGAAAAGGGCCTTTCCTAGCTCCTACAATGAGCAGTTCTTC. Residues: CASRKRAFPSSYNEQFF.

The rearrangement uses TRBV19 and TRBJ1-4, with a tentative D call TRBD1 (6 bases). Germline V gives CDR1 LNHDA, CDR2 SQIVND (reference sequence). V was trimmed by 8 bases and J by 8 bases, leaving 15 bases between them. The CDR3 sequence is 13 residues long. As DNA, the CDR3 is TGTGCCAGTTACAGGGCCGGGGAGGAAAAACTGTTTTTT. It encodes CASYRAGEEKLFF.

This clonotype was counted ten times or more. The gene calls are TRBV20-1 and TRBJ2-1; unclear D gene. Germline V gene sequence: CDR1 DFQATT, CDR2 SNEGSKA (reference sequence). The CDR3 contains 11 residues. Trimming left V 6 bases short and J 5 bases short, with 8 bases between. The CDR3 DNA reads TGCAGTGCAGGTGCGGACAATGAGCAGTTCTTC. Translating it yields CSAGADNEQFF.

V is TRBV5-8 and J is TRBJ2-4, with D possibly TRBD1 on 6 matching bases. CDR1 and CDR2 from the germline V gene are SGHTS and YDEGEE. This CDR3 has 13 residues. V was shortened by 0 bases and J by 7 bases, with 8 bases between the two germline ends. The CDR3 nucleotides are TGTGCCAGCAGCTTGGACAGGGATAACATTCAGTACTTC. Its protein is CASSLDRDNIQYF.

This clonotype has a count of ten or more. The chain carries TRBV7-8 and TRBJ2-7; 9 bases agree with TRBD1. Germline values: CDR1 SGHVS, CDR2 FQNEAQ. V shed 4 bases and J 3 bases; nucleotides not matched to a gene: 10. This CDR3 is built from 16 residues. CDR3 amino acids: CASSSTYRGRRYEQYF. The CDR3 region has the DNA TGTGCCAGCAGCTCAACTTACAGGGGGCGCCGCTACGAGCAGTACTTC. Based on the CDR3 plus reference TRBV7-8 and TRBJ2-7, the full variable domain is GAGVSQSPRYKVAKRGQDVALRCDPISGHVSLFWYQQALGQGPEFLTYFQNEAQLDKSGLPSDRFFAERPEGSVSTLKIQRTQQEDSAVYLCASSSTYRGRRYEQYFGPGTRLTVT.

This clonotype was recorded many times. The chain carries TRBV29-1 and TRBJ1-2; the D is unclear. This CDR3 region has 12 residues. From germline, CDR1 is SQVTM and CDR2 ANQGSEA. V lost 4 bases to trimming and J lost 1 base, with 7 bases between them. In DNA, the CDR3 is TGCAGCGTTGCCGGAGATAACTATGGCTACACCTTC. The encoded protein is CSVAGDNYGYTF.

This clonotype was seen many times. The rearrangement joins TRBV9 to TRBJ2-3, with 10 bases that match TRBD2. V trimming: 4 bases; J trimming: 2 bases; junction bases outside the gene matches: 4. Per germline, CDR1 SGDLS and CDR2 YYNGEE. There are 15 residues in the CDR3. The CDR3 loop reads CASSLSGRATDTQYF. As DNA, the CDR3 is TGTGCCAGCAGCCTCAGCGGGAGGGCCACAGATACGCAGTATTTT.

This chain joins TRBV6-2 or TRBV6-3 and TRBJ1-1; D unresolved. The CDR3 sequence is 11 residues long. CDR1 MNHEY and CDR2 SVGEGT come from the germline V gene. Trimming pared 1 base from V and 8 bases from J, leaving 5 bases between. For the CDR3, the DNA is TGTGCCAGCAGTTACTTGGGGGAAGCTTTCTTT. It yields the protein CASSYLGEAFF.

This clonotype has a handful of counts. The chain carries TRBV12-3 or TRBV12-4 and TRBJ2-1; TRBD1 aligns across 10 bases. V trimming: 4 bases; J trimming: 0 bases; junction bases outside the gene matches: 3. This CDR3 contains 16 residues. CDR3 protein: CASSSDRGLSYNEQFF. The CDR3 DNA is TGTGCCAGCAGTTCCGACAGGGGGCTCTCCTACAATGAGCAGTTCTTC.

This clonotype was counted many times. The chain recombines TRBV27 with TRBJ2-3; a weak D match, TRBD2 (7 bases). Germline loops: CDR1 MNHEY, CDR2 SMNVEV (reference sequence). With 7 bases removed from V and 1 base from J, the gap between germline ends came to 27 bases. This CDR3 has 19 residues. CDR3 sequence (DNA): TGTGCCAGCACCACAGGGATGGCGACTAGCTGGTTTGGCACAGATACGCAGTATTTT. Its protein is CASTTGMATSWFGTDTQYF.

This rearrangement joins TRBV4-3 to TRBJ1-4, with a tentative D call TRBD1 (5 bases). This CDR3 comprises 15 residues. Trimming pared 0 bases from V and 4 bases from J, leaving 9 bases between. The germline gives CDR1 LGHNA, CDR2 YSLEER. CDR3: CASSQDQRGNEKLFF. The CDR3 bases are TGCGCCAGCAGCCAAGATCAGAGGGGTAATGAAAAACTGTTTTTT.

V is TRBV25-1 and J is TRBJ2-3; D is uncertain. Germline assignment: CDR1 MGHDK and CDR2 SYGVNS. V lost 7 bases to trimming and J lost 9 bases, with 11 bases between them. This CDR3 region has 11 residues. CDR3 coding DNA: TGTGCCAGCATGGTCGGCATCACGCAGTATTTT. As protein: CASMVGITQYF.

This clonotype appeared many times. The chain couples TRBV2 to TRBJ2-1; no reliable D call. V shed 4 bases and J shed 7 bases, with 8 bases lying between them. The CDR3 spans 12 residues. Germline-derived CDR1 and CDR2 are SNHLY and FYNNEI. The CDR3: CASSVWGNEQFF. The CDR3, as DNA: TGTGCCAGCAGTGTTTGGGGAAATGAGCAGTTCTTC. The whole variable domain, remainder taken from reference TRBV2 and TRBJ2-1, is EPEVTQTPSHQVTQMGQEVILRCVPISNHLYFYWYRQILGQKVEFLVSFYNNEISEKSEIFDDQFSVERPDGSNFTLKIRSTKLEDSAMYFCASSVWGNEQFFGPGTRLTVL.

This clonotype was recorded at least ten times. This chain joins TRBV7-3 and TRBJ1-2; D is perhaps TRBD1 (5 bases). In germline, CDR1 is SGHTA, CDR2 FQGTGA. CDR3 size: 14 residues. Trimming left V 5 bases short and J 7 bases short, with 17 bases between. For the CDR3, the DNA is TGTGCCAGCAGCCCCGGGGCATCCGTGGGTGGCTACACCTTC. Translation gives CASSPGASVGGYTF.

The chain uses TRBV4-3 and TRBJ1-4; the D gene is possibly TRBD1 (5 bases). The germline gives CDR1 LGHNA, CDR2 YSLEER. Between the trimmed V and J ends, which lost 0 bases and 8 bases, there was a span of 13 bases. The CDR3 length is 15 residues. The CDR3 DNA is TGCGCCAGCAGCCAAGATGAAGGGGCCGGGGAAAAACTGTTTTTT. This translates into CASSQDEGAGEKLFF.

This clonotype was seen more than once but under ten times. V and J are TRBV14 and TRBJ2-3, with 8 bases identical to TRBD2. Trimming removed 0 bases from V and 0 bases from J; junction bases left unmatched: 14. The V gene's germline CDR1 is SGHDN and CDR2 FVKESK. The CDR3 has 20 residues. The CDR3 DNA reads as TGTGCCAGCAGCCAAGATCGAGGAGCGGGAGTTTTTCGAAGCACAGATACGCAGTATTTT. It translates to CASSQDRGAGVFRSTDTQYF.

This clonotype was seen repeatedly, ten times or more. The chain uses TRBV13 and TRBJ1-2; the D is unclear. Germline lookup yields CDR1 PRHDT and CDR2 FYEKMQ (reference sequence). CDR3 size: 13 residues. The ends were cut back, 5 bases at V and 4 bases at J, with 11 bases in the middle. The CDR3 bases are TGTGCCAGCAGCGGCCCCTCCTCCTATGGCTACACCTTC. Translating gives CASSGPSSYGYTF.

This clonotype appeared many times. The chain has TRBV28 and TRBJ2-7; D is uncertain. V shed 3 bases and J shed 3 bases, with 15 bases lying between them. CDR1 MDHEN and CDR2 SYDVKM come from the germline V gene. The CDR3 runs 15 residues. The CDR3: CASSLVLTESYEQYF. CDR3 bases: TGTGCCAGCAGTTTGGTACTCACAGAAAGCTACGAGCAGTACTTC.

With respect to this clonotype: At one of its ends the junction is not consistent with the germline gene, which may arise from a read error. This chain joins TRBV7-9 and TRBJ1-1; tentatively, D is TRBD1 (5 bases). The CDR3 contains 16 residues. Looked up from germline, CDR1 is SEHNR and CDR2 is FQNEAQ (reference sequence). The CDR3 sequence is CASSFGLTDLGTEALF. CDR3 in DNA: TGTGCCAGCAGCTTCGGCTTGACAGACTTGGGGACTGAAGCTCTCTTT.

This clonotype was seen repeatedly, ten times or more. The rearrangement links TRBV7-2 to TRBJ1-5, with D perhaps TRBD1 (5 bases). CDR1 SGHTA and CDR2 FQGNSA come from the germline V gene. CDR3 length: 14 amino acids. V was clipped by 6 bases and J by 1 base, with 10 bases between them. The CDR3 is CASSGAVSNQPQHF. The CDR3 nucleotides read TGTGCCAGCAGTGGGGCGGTGAGCAATCAGCCCCAGCATTTT.